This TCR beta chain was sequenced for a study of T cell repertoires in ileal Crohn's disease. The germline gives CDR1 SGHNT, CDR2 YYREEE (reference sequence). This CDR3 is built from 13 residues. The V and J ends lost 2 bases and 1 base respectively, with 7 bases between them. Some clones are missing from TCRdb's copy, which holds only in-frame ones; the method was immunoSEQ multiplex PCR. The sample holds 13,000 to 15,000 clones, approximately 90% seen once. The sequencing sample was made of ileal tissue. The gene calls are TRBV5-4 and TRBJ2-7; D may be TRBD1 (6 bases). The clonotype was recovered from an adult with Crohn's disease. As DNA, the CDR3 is TGTGCCAGCAGCTTCAGGGGATCCTACGAGCAGTACTTC. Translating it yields CASSFRGSYEQYF.